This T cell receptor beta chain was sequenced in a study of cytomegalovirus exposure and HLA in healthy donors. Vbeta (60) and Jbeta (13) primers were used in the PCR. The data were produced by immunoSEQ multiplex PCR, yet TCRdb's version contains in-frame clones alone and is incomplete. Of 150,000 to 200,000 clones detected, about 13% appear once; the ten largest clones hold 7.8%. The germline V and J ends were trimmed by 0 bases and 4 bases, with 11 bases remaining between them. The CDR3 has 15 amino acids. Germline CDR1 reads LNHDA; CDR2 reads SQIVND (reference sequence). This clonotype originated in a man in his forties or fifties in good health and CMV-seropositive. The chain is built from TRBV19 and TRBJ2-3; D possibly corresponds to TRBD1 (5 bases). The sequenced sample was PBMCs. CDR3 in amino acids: CASSIDTQGADTQYF. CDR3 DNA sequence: TGTGCCAGTAGTATAGACACCCAGGGCGCAGATACGCAGTATTTT.